The present T cell receptor beta chain was sequenced within a study of blood T cell repertoires in COVID-19. Across the study: PBMCs, B-cell-depleted T cells, or T cells provided the cDNA or gDNA that made up the material.

Participants reported their clinical history, and cohort assignment relied on those reports. TCRdb keeps only in-frame clones here, not all; method: immunoSEQ multiplex PCR. The sample shows hundreds of thousands of clones, 88% of them seen only once. J lost 4 bases, V lost 3 bases, and 8 bases had no gene match. The CDR3 contains 17 residues. CDR1 and CDR2 (germline): LNHDA, SQIVND (reference sequence). The receptor's source is a woman in her fifties or sixties who had recovered from COVID-19. V and J are TRBV19 and TRBJ2-1, with TRBD2 identical over 11 bases. Sample: PBMCs or T cells enriched from blood (not recorded which). The CDR3 reads CASSIFLAGGPYNEQFF. The CDR3 DNA reads TGTGCCAGTAGTATTTTTTTAGCGGGAGGGCCTTACAATGAGCAGTTCTTC.